This T cell receptor beta chain came from a study of PD-1 blockade in classical Hodgkin lymphoma. Study outcomes and limitations: Diminished baseline TCR diversity has been reported in newly diagnosed patients relative to healthy donors.

V was trimmed by 1 base and J by 2 bases, leaving 11 bases between them. CDR3 length equals 15 residues. CDR1 is SGDLS, CDR2 YYNGEE, per germline. Time point: newly diagnosed, previously untreated cHL patient sample. The repertoire was sequenced with immunoSEQ multiplex PCR; TCRdb's copy has only in-frame clones and lacks some. The data show some 23,000 clones, 85% to 95% seen once. On this clone itself: The antigen is unknown.

The chain has TRBV9 and TRBJ2-3; D is perhaps TRBD2 (5 bases). The sample consisted of peripheral blood mononuclear cells (PBMCs). The receptor comes from a human donor with classical Hodgkin lymphoma. This chain's CDR3 is CASSVTLGATDTQYF. As DNA, the CDR3 is TGTGCCAGCAGCGTAACTTTGGGAGCCACAGATACGCAGTATTTT.